This T cell receptor beta chain was found in a study of technical replicates of blood from a handful of donors. Profiled with immunoSEQ multiplex PCR; TCRdb holds only in-frame clones, not every one. The sample has about 84,000 clones, approximately 97% seen once. The germline V gene encodes CDR1 SNHLY and CDR2 FYNNEI. The length of the CDR3 is 14 residues. Trimming took off 7 bases at V and 6 bases at J, with 13 bases between the two ends. Sequencing was done on a sample of T cells isolated from PBMCs. This chain links TRBV2 with TRBJ1-6; D is uncertain. The receptor was derived from a human donor in good health. The CDR3 region has the DNA TGTGCCAGCATCCCCGACACTTTTAATTCACCCCTCCACTTT. This codes for CASIPDTFNSPLHF.